These 19 T cell receptor beta chains were sequenced from one sample in a study of technical replicates of blood from a handful of donors. TCRdb's table, derived via immunoSEQ multiplex PCR, lists solely in-frame clones and lacks some. Here the sample spans approximately 94,000 clones, 90% to 97% being singletons. The sample taken for sequencing was T cells isolated from PBMCs. The receptor set was obtained from a human donor in good health.

This chain connects TRBV13 to TRBJ1-5; D might be TRBD1 (5 bases). CDR1 is PRHDT, CDR2 FYEKMQ, per germline (reference sequence). This CDR3 has 13 residues. The V gene lost 6 bases and the J gene lost 7 bases, with 13 bases spanning the gap. The DNA for the CDR3 is TGTGCCAGCAGTTTCCAGGGTAACCAGCCCCAGCATTTT. Amino acid sequence: CASSFQGNQPQHF. Full variable domain (remainder filled in from reference TRBV13 and TRBJ1-5): AAGVIQSPRHLIKEKRETATLKCYPIPRHDTVYWYQQGPGQDPQFLISFYEKMQSDKGSIPDRFSAQQFSDYHSELNMSSLELGDSALYFCASSFQGNQPQHFGDGTRLSIL.

The genes are TRBV5-5 and TRBJ2-1; 8 nucleotides align to TRBD1. In germline, CDR1 is SGHKS, CDR2 YYEKEE (reference sequence). Losses at the gene ends were 6 bases for V and 0 bases for J; bases not matched to a gene: 5. The CDR3 is 15 amino acids. DNA of the CDR3: TGTGCCAGCATCCCCGACAGGGGCTCCTACAATGAGCAGTTCTTC. It yields the protein CASIPDRGSYNEQFF.

V is TRBV28 and J is TRBJ2-1; TRBD2 is a possible D gene (5 bases). Per the germline V gene, CDR1 is MDHEN and CDR2 is SYDVKM. The V end was cut by 3 bases, the J end by 10 bases, with 7 bases between. The CDR3 is 11 amino acids. CDR3 bases: TGTGCCAGCAGTTTTCCGGGAGAGCAGTTCTTC. Translating it yields CASSFPGEQFF. Based on the CDR3 plus reference TRBV28 and TRBJ2-1, the full variable domain is DVKVTQSSRYLVKRTGEKVFLECVQDMDHENMFWYRQDPGLGLRLIYFSYDVKMKEKGDIPEGYSVSREKKERFSLILESASTNQTSMYLCASSFPGEQFFGPGTRLTVL.

Here the CDR3 reads CASSLHSNTEAFF. The CDR3 DNA reads TGTGCCAGCAGCTTACATTCGAACACTGAAGCTTTCTTT. V and J are TRBV27 and TRBJ1-1; no clear D. V lost 6 bases and J lost 1, with 9 bases in between. The CDR3 sequence is 13 residues long. CDR1 is MNHEY, CDR2 SMNVEV, per germline (reference sequence).

The V and J genes are TRBV9 and TRBJ2-7, with TRBD1 matching over 7 bases. The CDR3 spans 14 residues. After removal of 4 bases from V and 3 bases from J, the junction contained 7 bases not matched to a gene. Germline V gene sequence: CDR1 SGDLS, CDR2 YYNGEE. This CDR3 reads CASSIAGGYYEQYF. DNA for the CDR3: TGTGCCAGCAGCATCGCAGGGGGATACTACGAGCAGTACTTC. The full variable domain, with the rest looked up from reference TRBV9 and TRBJ2-7, is DSGVTQTPKHLITATGQRVTLRCSPRSGDLSVYWYQQSLDQGLQFLIQYYNGEERAKGNILERFSAQQFPDLHSELNLSSLELGDSALYFCASSIAGGYYEQYFGPGTRLTVT.

This clone was recorded only once. This chain connects TRBV5-1 to TRBJ2-2; 8 bases fit TRBD2. Unmatched junction bases numbered 3, after V lost 1 base and J lost 1 base. The CDR3 covers 16 residues. In germline, CDR1 is SGHRS, CDR2 YFSETQ. CDR3 region: CASSLTSGQNTGELFF. CDR3 sequence (DNA): TGCGCCAGCAGCTTGACTAGCGGACAGAACACCGGGGAGCTGTTTTTT.

A single count supports this clone. The gene calls are TRBV7-9 and TRBJ1-3; 7 bases fit TRBD1. Germline V gene lookup returns CDR1 SEHNR and CDR2 FQNEAQ (reference sequence). V was clipped by 6 bases and J by 0 bases; unmatched bases: 5. The CDR3 length is 15 residues. CDR3 nucleotides: TGTGCCAGCAGTCTGACAGGGCCCTCTGGAAACACCATATATTTT. It is translated as CASSLTGPSGNTIYF.

V gene TRBV6-5 combines with J gene TRBJ2-1; a possible D gene is TRBD2 (5 bases). V lost 2 bases and J lost 9, with 14 bases in between. The length of the CDR3 is 14 residues. Per the germline V gene, CDR1 is MNHEY and CDR2 is SVGAGI. This CDR3 is CASSYTWTASEQFF. The DNA of the CDR3 is TGTGCCAGCAGTTACACCTGGACTGCCAGTGAGCAGTTCTTC.

The rearrangement links TRBV7-3 to TRBJ2-1, with a possible D match to TRBD2 (6 bases). There are 16 residues in the CDR3. V was trimmed by 5 bases and J by 7 bases, leaving 21 bases between them. The V gene's germline CDR1 is SGHTA and CDR2 FQGTGA. Here the CDR3 DNA reads TGTGCCAGCAGCGGACGACCGAGGGACTCTAGGAATGAGCAGTTCTTC. This codes for CASSGRPRDSRNEQFF.

Here the CDR3 DNA reads TGTGCCAGTAGTATAGCCGGGACTAGCGGGAGCGACAAGCAGTACTTC. Amino acids: CASSIAGTSGSDKQYF. The chain joins TRBV19 to TRBJ2-7; 14 positions agree with TRBD2. Germline CDR1 is LNHDA and CDR2 is SQIVND (reference sequence). The length of the CDR3 is 16 residues. The V segment lost 1 base and the J segment 8 bases; nucleotides outside the gene matches: 7.

The chain employs TRBV19 and TRBJ1-1; D is unclear. The V gene's germline CDR1 is LNHDA and CDR2 SQIVND (reference sequence). Trimming removed 0 bases at V and 6 bases at J, with 11 bases between. The CDR3 length is 14 residues. In nucleotides, the CDR3 is TGTGCCAGTAGTATAGATCAAGACTTGTCTGAAGCTTTCTTT. Translation: CASSIDQDLSEAFF.

This clone has a single count. V and J are TRBV29-1 and TRBJ1-1, with D perhaps matching TRBD1 (5 bases). The V gene's germline CDR1 is SQVTM and CDR2 ANQGSEA. This CDR3 is built from 13 residues. Between the trimmed V and J ends, which lost 5 bases and 1 base, there was a span of 11 bases. The CDR3 DNA sequence: TGCAGCGTTATGTCGGGGGGGAACACTGAAGCTTTCTTT. This translates into CSVMSGGNTEAFF.

The chain couples TRBV28 to TRBJ1-5; 7 positions match TRBD1. The CDR3 runs 15 residues. CDR1 and CDR2 (germline): MDHEN, SYDVKM. V shed 5 bases, J shed 6 bases, and the junction held 10 bases outside the gene matches. The CDR3 DNA sequence: TGTGCCAGCAGTCGACCCCAGGGGGAGGCTCAGCCCCAGCATTTT. Its protein product is CASSRPQGEAQPQHF. The variable domain in full, with the rest retrieved from reference TRBV28 and TRBJ1-5, is DVKVTQSSRYLVKRTGEKVFLECVQDMDHENMFWYRQDPGLGLRLIYFSYDVKMKEKGDIPEGYSVSREKKERFSLILESASTNQTSMYLCASSRPQGEAQPQHFGDGTRLSIL.

The rearrangement links TRBV7-3 to TRBJ2-1; 7 nucleotides align to TRBD1. The CDR3 totals 14 residues. Germline CDR1 and CDR2: SGHTA and FQGTGA. Trimming at V came to 4 bases and at J to 1 base, leaving 1 base not matched to a gene. In DNA, the CDR3 is TGTGCCAGCAGCTCGACAGGGTCCTACAATGAGCAGTTCTTC. This gives the protein CASSSTGSYNEQFF. Using reference TRBV7-3 and TRBJ2-1 for the parts outside the CDR3, the full variable domain is GAGVSQTPSNKVTEKGKYVELRCDPISGHTALYWYRQSLGQGPEFLIYFQGTGAADDSGLPNDRFFAVRPEGSVSTLKIQRTERGDSAVYLCASSSTGSYNEQFFGPGTRLTVL.

The chain couples TRBV13 to TRBJ2-3; 11 bases line up with TRBD2. The length of the CDR3 is 13 residues. V lost 10 bases to trimming and J lost 4 bases; unmatched junction nucleotides: 4. In germline, CDR1 is PRHDT, CDR2 FYEKMQ (reference sequence). CDR3 in amino acids: CATTSGSADTQYF. As DNA, the CDR3 is TGTGCCACCACTAGCGGGAGCGCAGATACGCAGTATTTT. Combining the CDR3 with reference TRBV13 and TRBJ2-3 gives the whole variable domain AAGVIQSPRHLIKEKRETATLKCYPIPRHDTVYWYQQGPGQDPQFLISFYEKMQSDKGSIPDRFSAQQFSDYHSELNMSSLELGDSALYFCATTSGSADTQYFGPGTRLTVL.

The chain joins TRBV2 to TRBJ1-3, with D unclear. Per germline, CDR1 SNHLY and CDR2 FYNNEI. This CDR3 has 13 amino acids. V dropped 5 bases and J dropped 4 bases, with 9 bases sitting between them. This chain's CDR3 is CASSLDFGNTIYF. CDR3 in DNA: TGTGCCAGCAGTCTAGACTTCGGAAACACCATATATTTT.

On this clone: Other DNA sequences of this sample code for an identical CDR3. The V gene is TRBV9, the J gene TRBJ1-1; TRBD1 agrees at 7 bases. After removal of 4 bases from V and 3 bases from J, the junction contained 3 bases not matched to a gene. Germline CDR1 is SGDLS and CDR2 is YYNGEE. The CDR3 contains 13 residues. CDR3 loop: CASSLGGHTEAFF. The CDR3, as DNA: TGTGCCAGCAGCTTAGGGGGCCACACTGAAGCTTTCTTT.

This rearrangement joins TRBV4-1 to TRBJ2-7; D might be TRBD1 (8 bases). The CDR3 loop spans 17 amino acids. The germline V and J ends were trimmed by 1 base and 2 bases, with 18 bases remaining between them. Germline V CDR1 and CDR2: MGHRA, YSYEKL. The CDR3 sequence is CASSQVGGDRSAYEQYF. CDR3 in DNA: TGCGCCAGCAGCCAAGTAGGGGGGGACAGGTCAGCCTACGAGCAGTACTTC.

This chain connects TRBV27 to TRBJ2-3, with a possible D match to TRBD2 (5 bases). This CDR3 has 15 amino acids. Trimming left V 2 bases short and J 5 bases short, with 14 bases between. Per the germline V gene, CDR1 is MNHEY and CDR2 is SMNVEV (reference sequence). The CDR3 region has the DNA TGTGCCAGCAGTTTAGAAGCGGACCCTCGAGATACGCAGTATTTT. Encoded protein: CASSLEADPRDTQYF.